This T cell receptor (beta chain) was captured by sequencing in a study of shared clonotypes between healthy human individuals. Investigators divided CD4+ cells into CD45RA+ naive and CD45RA-negative memory subsets. Losses at the gene ends were 4 bases for V and 4 bases for J; bases not matched to a gene: 4. CDR3 length: 14 amino acids. The germline gives CDR1 SEHNR, CDR2 FQNEAQ (reference sequence). Whole-study findings and limits: Compared with clonotypes that all four donors shared, non-shared clonotypes had lower generation probabilities.

Assay: immunoSEQ multiplex PCR; the TCRdb copy retains only in-frame clones and omits some. The sample holds 1.6 million or so clones; about 96% are singletons and the top ten take about 1%. Comments on this clone: Antigen unknown.

V gene TRBV7-9 combines with J gene TRBJ1-1; 9 bases are shared with TRBD1. The sequenced sample consisted of naive CD4+ T cells sorted from blood. Subset here: CD45RA+ positively selected. This sequence was found in a man younger than 40 in good health. The CDR3 loop reads CASSSGDRATEAFF. As DNA, the CDR3 is TGTGCCAGCAGCTCAGGGGACAGGGCCACTGAAGCTTTCTTT.